Sequencing of this T cell receptor (beta chain) was carried out in a study of CD8 T cells in ankylosing spondylitis. Points from the study as a whole: Matched ankylosing spondylitis synovial fluid reportedly showed significant enrichment of disease-linked clones. Disease-linked clones bore a CD8+ phenotype and were relatively rare in peripheral blood. Blood from ankylosing spondylitis patients appeared to carry a characteristic roughly 8-variant TCR beta motif.

V shed 3 bases and J shed 5 bases, with 11 bases lying between them. The germline gives CDR1 MDHEN, CDR2 SYDVKM. The CDR3 has 14 amino acids. In making TCR beta libraries, quantitative 5'-RACE with molecular barcodes was used. Via MiXCR, TCRdb re-called the 5' RACE reads, giving one row per CDR3 protein. Here the sample spans roughly 490,000 distinct CDR3 sequences, approximately 5% being singletons. About this clonotype itself: Its antigen is still unknown.

V usage is TRBV28 and J usage is TRBJ2-1, with D possibly TRBD2 on 5 matching bases. The clonotype comes from a male donor with ankylosing spondylitis. Input material: blood, either unsorted or a sorted T cell fraction (not recorded which). The CDR3 coding sequence is TGTGCCAGCAGTTTGACGGGGAGAAACAATGAGCAGTTCTTC. Translating it yields CASSLTGRNNEQFF.